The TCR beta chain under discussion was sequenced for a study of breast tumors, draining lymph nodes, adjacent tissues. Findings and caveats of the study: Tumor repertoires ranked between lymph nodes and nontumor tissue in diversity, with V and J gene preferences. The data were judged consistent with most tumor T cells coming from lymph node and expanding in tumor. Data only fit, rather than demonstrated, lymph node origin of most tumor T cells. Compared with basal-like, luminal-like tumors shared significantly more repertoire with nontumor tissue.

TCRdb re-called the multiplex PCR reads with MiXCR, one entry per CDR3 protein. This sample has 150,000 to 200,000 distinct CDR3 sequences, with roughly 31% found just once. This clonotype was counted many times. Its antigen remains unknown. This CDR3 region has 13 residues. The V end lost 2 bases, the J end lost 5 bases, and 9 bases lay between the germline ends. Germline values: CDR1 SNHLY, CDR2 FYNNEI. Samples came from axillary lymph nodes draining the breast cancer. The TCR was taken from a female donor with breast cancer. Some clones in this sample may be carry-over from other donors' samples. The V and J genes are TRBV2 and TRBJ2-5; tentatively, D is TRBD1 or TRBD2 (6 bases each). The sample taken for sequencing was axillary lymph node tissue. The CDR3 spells CASSERGPETQYF. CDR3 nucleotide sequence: TGTGCCAGCAGTGAACGGGGGCCGGAGACCCAGTACTTC.